The 12 T cell receptor beta chains given below trace back to one sample, sequenced in a study of vaccination and CD4 T cells after COVID-19. Sequencing of DNA taken from cultured CD4+ T cells relied on the Oncomine TCR Beta short-read assay. MiXCR, run by TCRdb on the PCR reads, gives a single entry per CDR3 protein. Here the sample spans 2,000 to 3,000 distinct CDR3 sequences, 15% to 20% being singletons. Sample treatment: roughly 10-day PBMC culture with coronavirus spike peptide pools or control peptides (ViraFEST assay). The unexposed donor gave CD4+ T cells before the COVID-19 pandemic (2011-2018). These receptors are not linked to any known antigen. The sequenced sample consisted of CD4+ T cells from blood, cultured in vitro. The receptors were sampled from a human donor in good health.

This clonotype turned up a few times. The chain combines TRBV5-4 with TRBJ2-7, with a possible D match to TRBD1 (6 bases). Germline lookup yields CDR1 SGHNT and CDR2 YYREEE (reference sequence). The CDR3 is made up of 14 amino acids. Trimming stripped 6 bases from V and 0 bases from J, with 13 bases between. The CDR3 DNA follows: TGTGCCAGCAACGCCAGGGGTAACTCCTACGAGCAGTACTTC. It yields the protein CASNARGNSYEQYF.

This clonotype was counted between two and nine times. The V gene is TRBV4-1, the J gene TRBJ2-3; perhaps TRBD2 as D (6 bases). The CDR3 totals 14 residues. The germline CDR1 and CDR2 sequences are MGHRA and YSYEKL. V lost 6 bases and J 6 bases, leaving 16 bases between the germline ends. The CDR3 reads CASRGTVAGDTQYF. CDR3 in DNA: TGCGCCAGCAGGGGGACGGTGGCGGGGGATACGCAGTATTTT.

The genes are TRBV30 and TRBJ1-2; D uncertain. Germline CDR1 is GTSNPN and CDR2 is SVGIG (reference sequence). The CDR3 runs to 13 residues. Trimming stripped 2 bases from V and 8 bases from J, with 15 bases between. CDR3 in DNA: TGTGCCTGGAGTAGGAACCGGGTGGGGGGCTACACCTTC. Translated, it gives CAWSRNRVGGYTF.

This clonotype has only a few counts. V is TRBV18 and J is TRBJ2-1; perhaps TRBD2 as D (6 bases). V was clipped by 3 bases and J by 8 bases, with 17 bases between them. CDR3 length equals 15 residues. From germline, CDR1 is KGHSH and CDR2 LQKENI. CDR3 DNA: TGTGCCAGCTCACCTCTCGGGACTTCGGTAGATGAGCAGTTCTTC. This gives the protein CASSPLGTSVDEQFF. The complete variable domain, with remaining parts taken from reference TRBV18 and TRBJ2-1, reads NAGVMQNPRHLVRRRGQEARLRCSPMKGHSHVYWYRQLPEEGLKFMVYLQKENIIDESGMPKERFSAEFPKEGPSILRIQQVVRGDSAAYFCASSPLGTSVDEQFFGPGTRLTVL.

This clonotype came up a few times. V is TRBV7-9 and J is TRBJ2-1; 8 bases are shared with TRBD2. Looked up from germline, CDR1 is SEHNR and CDR2 is FQNEAQ (reference sequence). The CDR3 loop spans 16 amino acids. The V gene end was trimmed by 1 base and the J gene end by 3 bases; junction bases not matched to a gene: 5. CDR3 loop: CASSLGAGALYNEQFF. The CDR3 DNA follows: TGTGCCAGCAGCTTAGGAGCGGGGGCCCTCTACAATGAGCAGTTCTTC.

In this sample, this clonotype turned up a few times. The chain links TRBV19 to TRBJ2-5; possible D gene TRBD1, 5 bases. The V end was cut by 6 bases, the J end by 4 bases, with 15 bases between. CDR1 and CDR2 from the germline V gene are LNHDA and SQIVND (reference sequence). The CDR3 contains 14 residues. The CDR3 reads CASRRQGMGETQYF. The CDR3 DNA reads as TGTGCCAGTAGGAGGCAGGGAATGGGAGAGACCCAGTACTTC.

There are a few counts of this clonotype. The J gene is TRBJ2-4, the V gene TRBV4-1, with 15 bases aligning to TRBD2. Germline values: CDR1 MGHRA, CDR2 YSYEKL. Trimming at V came to 5 bases and at J to 5 bases, leaving 7 bases not matched to a gene. The CDR3 extends over 17 amino acids. The CDR3 is CASSTRTSGGVENIQYF. The CDR3 nucleotides are TGCGCCAGCAGCACTCGGACTAGCGGGGGGGTGGAAAACATTCAGTACTTC.

This chain connects TRBV2 to TRBJ1-6; D is uncertain. From germline, CDR1 is SNHLY and CDR2 FYNNEI. Trimming took 7 bases from V and 4 from J, leaving 11 bases between them. CDR3 length equals 14 residues. CDR3 sequence (DNA): TGTGCCAGCACCGAGGAAGGGTATAATTCACCCCTCCACTTT. Translation: CASTEEGYNSPLHF.

The rearrangement uses TRBV5-4 and TRBJ1-3; D possibly corresponds to TRBD1 (5 bases). Trimming stripped 4 bases from V and 8 bases from J, with 13 bases between. Germline lookup yields CDR1 SGHNT and CDR2 YYREEE (reference sequence). This CDR3 comprises 13 residues. Written as DNA, the CDR3 is TGTGCCAGCAGCCCACAGGCGGGTGACACCATATATTTT. Translated: CASSPQAGDTIYF.

Only a few counts were recorded for this clonotype. The chain is built from TRBV6-2 or TRBV6-3 and TRBJ2-5; D is ambiguous. Germline assignment: CDR1 MNHEY and CDR2 SVGEGT. This CDR3 has 12 residues. V was trimmed by 7 bases and J by 2 bases, leaving 8 bases between them. The chain's CDR3 is CASKTLQETQYF. Written as DNA, the CDR3 is TGTGCCAGCAAAACCCTGCAAGAGACCCAGTACTTC.

This clonotype came up a few times. V is TRBV7-9 and J is TRBJ1-3, with D hard to call. The V end lost 2 bases, the J end lost 3 bases, and 8 bases lay between the germline ends. Germline lookup yields CDR1 SEHNR and CDR2 FQNEAQ (reference sequence). The CDR3 covers 14 residues. CDR3 nucleotides: TGTGCCAGCAGCTTATCCCCTGGTGGAAACACCATATATTTT. Translated, it gives CASSLSPGGNTIYF.

This clonotype was recorded a few times. The chain is built from TRBV5-1 and TRBJ2-5; D is possibly TRBD2 (6 bases). Germline-derived CDR1 and CDR2 are SGHRS and YFSETQ. The CDR3 runs to 16 residues. With 2 bases removed from V and 5 bases from J, the gap between germline ends came to 19 bases. CDR3 bases: TGCGCCAGCAGCTTCCTAGGGCTAGCGACGGGGGAGACCCAGTACTTC. Translated: CASSFLGLATGETQYF.